A single sample gave rise to the 3 T cell receptor beta chains below, sequenced in a study of T-cell memory formation after mild COVID-19. TCRdb re-derived calls from the 5' RACE reads in MiXCR, one entry per CDR3 protein. The sample holds about 150,000 distinct CDR3 sequences; 14% are singletons and the top ten take roughly 13%. The sample consisted of PBMCs or a T cell subset sorted from them (not recorded which). The receptors here all came from an adult woman who had mild COVID-19 (a few samples of this study predate the infection). Cell type and time point are not known.

The chain is built from TRBV7-2 and TRBJ2-3; D remains ambiguous. The CDR3 is 13 amino acids. Per germline, CDR1 SGHTA and CDR2 FQGNSA. Trimming removed 1 base from V and 6 bases from J, with 8 bases in between. The CDR3, as DNA: TGTGCCAGCAGCTTAGACGGGCGGGATACGCAGTATTTT. It specifies CASSLDGRDTQYF.

V gene TRBV20-1 combines with J gene TRBJ2-1; no firm D call. CDR1 is DFQATT and CDR2 is SNEGSKA in the germline V gene (reference sequence). V was cut by 5 bases and J by 6 bases, with 14 bases left in between. The CDR3 runs to 13 residues. CDR3 sequence reads: CSAHHTGANEQFF. CDR3 coding DNA: TGCAGTGCTCACCACACCGGAGCCAATGAGCAGTTCTTC.

This clonotype was recorded a few times. The rearrangement links TRBV3-1 to TRBJ2-7, with D maybe TRBD1 (6 bases). Germline lookup yields CDR1 LGHDT and CDR2 YNNKEL (reference sequence). There are 12 residues in the CDR3. V was shortened by 5 bases and J by 4 bases, with 9 bases between the two germline ends. CDR3 amino acids: CASSRGQYEQYF. CDR3 nucleotides: TGTGCCAGCAGCAGAGGACAGTACGAGCAGTACTTC.